This note documents a single T cell receptor beta chain sequence. Its antigen is undetermined. These data come from a study of cytomegalovirus exposure and HLA in healthy donors. Germline values: CDR1 PRHDT, CDR2 FYEKMQ (reference sequence). CDR3 length: 14 residues. The V segment lost 7 bases and the J segment 13 bases; nucleotides outside the gene matches: 15. Overall study results and limits: Previously analyzed data showed that most TCR beta V segments were productive at a frequency of about 90% or about 30%. An analysis that came later showed most CMV-associated TCR beta chains appearing HLA-restricted. Later analysis identified 16,000 or so TCR beta sequences associated with HLA alleles, using a false discovery rate threshold of 0.05.

With 60 Vbeta and 13 Jbeta primers, the PCR was carried out. Here immunoSEQ multiplex PCR was the method, and the copy in TCRdb shows in-frame clones only, minus some. The table gives 100,000 or so clones; the top ten clones make up 0.59% of it. All donors participated as healthy donors of bone marrow. The chain has TRBV13 and TRBJ2-1, with 8 bases that match TRBD1. This receptor was identified in a man aged 45-65 years in good health and CMV-seronegative. The sequencing sample was made of PBMCs. Here the CDR3 reads CASTHRDRPSSQFF. The DNA of the CDR3 is TGTGCCAGCACCCACCGGGACAGGCCCTCTTCCCAGTTCTTC.